This T cell receptor (beta chain) was observed in a study of blood T cells in healthy people across ages. At least 6.5 million PBMCs were isolated per sample. Per sample, extraction of total RNA gave at least 5 micrograms in every case. A sample-barcoded 5' primer and a J-beta primer mix were used in a second PCR of roughly 7 to 11 cycles. TCRdb recomputed calls from the 5' RACE reads with MiXCR, one row per CDR3 protein. The profile covers 600,000 to 900,000 distinct CDR3 sequences, with around 25% appearing a single time and 3% taken by the ten largest. Germline-derived CDR1 and CDR2 are SGHVS and FNYEAQ. This CDR3 has 15 amino acids. This clonotype has a handful of counts. The junction departs from germline at one end; a sequencing error may be responsible. Another study also made use of these data, one on T cells of mothers and their children. That work contributes: Overlap in related mother-child pairs always slightly exceeded unrelated pairs, never significantly.

The chain recombines TRBV7-6 with TRBJ2-7; perhaps TRBD1 as D (6 bases). The source of this sequence is a boy between 10 and 17 years old in good health. The specimen was blood. CDR3 residues: CAGSRPGHLTYEQYF. The DNA for the CDR3 is TGTGCCGGCAGCAGGCCGGGACACCTGACTTACGAGCAGTACTTC.